The 23 T cell receptor beta chains given below trace back to one sample, sequenced in a study of T cells and Merkel cell carcinoma outcomes. Only in-frame clones appear in the TCRdb table, and some are missing; sequencing was by immunoSEQ multiplex PCR. The data contain several thousand clones, 60% to 85% of them singletons. Input material: tumor tissue from Merkel cell carcinoma. Every receptor here comes from a human donor with Merkel cell carcinoma.

V gene TRBV18 combines with J gene TRBJ2-7, with 9 bases matching TRBD1. V trimming: 3 bases; J trimming: 6 bases; junction bases outside the gene matches: 3. This CDR3 comprises 13 residues. Germline V gene sequence: CDR1 KGHSH, CDR2 LQKENI. The CDR3 sequence: CASSPTGGAEQYF. CDR3 coding DNA: TGTGCCAGCTCACCTACAGGGGGCGCCGAGCAGTACTTC.

This clone was seen a few times. This chain uses TRBV4-1 with TRBJ1-3; no clear D gene. Trimming pared 4 bases from V and 2 bases from J, leaving 18 bases between. Germline V gene sequence: CDR1 MGHRA, CDR2 YSYEKL. CDR3 length: 17 residues. In DNA, the CDR3 is TGCGCCAGCAGCCCGGGAGTTTGGTCGGCTCCTGGAAACACCATATATTTT. It yields the protein CASSPGVWSAPGNTIYF.

J is TRBJ1-4 and V is TRBV19, with D tentatively TRBD1 (5 bases). Germline CDR1 and CDR2: LNHDA and SQIVND (reference sequence). Trimming removed 6 bases at V and 6 bases at J, with 14 bases between. This CDR3 spans 14 amino acids. CDR3 nucleotide sequence: TGTGCCAGTAGGGGACGACCGACGGATGAAAAACTGTTTTTT. Amino acids: CASRGRPTDEKLFF.

The rearrangement joins TRBV10-3 to TRBJ2-1, with D hard to call. Trimming left V 0 bases short and J 0 bases short, with 6 bases between. This CDR3 region has 15 residues. Germline values: CDR1 ENHRY, CDR2 SYGVKD. The chain's CDR3 is CAISESGYSYNEQFF. The CDR3 bases are TGTGCCATCAGTGAGTCGGGCTACTCCTACAATGAGCAGTTCTTC.

Written as DNA, the CDR3 is TGTGCCAGCAGCTTTGCAGGGGTTACCTACGAGCAGTACTTC. Protein product: CASSFAGVTYEQYF. The J gene is TRBJ2-7, the V gene TRBV7-9, with D tentatively TRBD1 (6 bases). The CDR3 has 14 residues. The V and J ends lost 3 bases and 2 bases respectively, with 11 bases between them. Germline V gene sequence: CDR1 SEHNR, CDR2 FQNEAQ (reference sequence).

This clone was seen a single time. The junction departs from the called germline gene at one end, perhaps through a read error. The chain joins TRBV19 to TRBJ2-1; 7 nucleotides align to TRBD2. The CDR3 has 12 amino acids. CDR1 and CDR2 from the germline V gene are LNHDA and SQIVND (reference sequence). CDR3 sequence: CASSIGLVGLFF. Here the CDR3 DNA reads TGTGCCAGTAGCATAGGACTAGTTGGCCTGTTCTTC.

The chain combines TRBV18 with TRBJ2-3; TRBD2 agrees at 14 bases. V shed 8 bases and J 2 bases; nucleotides not matched to a gene: 6. This CDR3 has 16 residues. Germline assignment: CDR1 KGHSH and CDR2 LQKENI. This CDR3 reads CASARGLAGATDTQYF. The DNA of the CDR3 is TGTGCCAGCGCGAGGGGACTAGCGGGAGCCACAGATACGCAGTATTTT.

The chain recombines TRBV2 with TRBJ2-7; no reliable D call. CDR3 size: 12 residues. The V gene lost 2 bases and the J gene lost 12 bases, with 14 bases spanning the gap. CDR1 is SNHLY, CDR2 FYNNEI, per germline. This CDR3 reads CASSEQQIPVYF. The CDR3 region has the DNA TGTGCCAGCAGTGAACAACAGATCCCGGTGTACTTC.

V usage is TRBV6-4 and J usage is TRBJ1-2, with D possibly matching TRBD1 (5 bases). The CDR3 is 13 amino acids. Deletions cut 5 bases from V and 4 bases from J, with 11 bases between. Germline lookup yields CDR1 MRHNA and CDR2 SNTAGT. The CDR3 DNA is TGTGCCAGCAGTCTACAGGAGGGCTATGGCTACACCTTC. It encodes CASSLQEGYGYTF.

The chain has TRBV20-1 and TRBJ2-1; D ambiguous. V lost 4 bases to trimming and J lost 5 bases, with 6 bases between them. The CDR3 runs to 11 residues. Germline V lookup: CDR1 DFQATT, CDR2 SNEGSKA (reference sequence). CDR3 nucleotide sequence: TGCAGTGCTACTAGACACAATGAGCAGTTCTTC. Translation gives CSATRHNEQFF.

V and J are TRBV27 and TRBJ2-1, with D hard to call. The CDR3 extends over 15 amino acids. Deletions cut 5 bases from V and 6 bases from J, with 17 bases between. The germline V gene encodes CDR1 MNHEY and CDR2 SMNVEV (reference sequence). CDR3 sequence: CASSRAELNSNEQFF. The CDR3 DNA follows: TGTGCCAGCAGTCGTGCTGAGCTAAATAGCAATGAGCAGTTCTTC.

The CDR3 protein is CASRRQSTNEKLFF. The CDR3 bases are TGTGCCAGCAGAAGACAGTCAACTAATGAAAAACTGTTTTTT. The J gene is TRBJ1-4, the V gene TRBV2, with D possibly TRBD1 on 5 matching bases. V was clipped by 6 bases and J by 0 bases, with 8 bases between them. The length of the CDR3 is 14 residues. CDR1 SNHLY and CDR2 FYNNEI come from the germline V gene.

V usage is TRBV27 and J usage is TRBJ2-7; a possible D gene is TRBD2 (6 bases). Germline CDR1 and CDR2: MNHEY and SMNVEV (reference sequence). V was clipped by 3 bases and J by 6 bases, with 27 bases between them. CDR3 length: 18 amino acids. The CDR3 spells CASSFRAGFRGTSGEQYF. The CDR3 nucleotides are TGTGCCAGCAGTTTTCGGGCAGGGTTTCGGGGGACCTCGGGCGAGCAGTACTTC.

The rearrangement uses TRBV5-8 and TRBJ2-7, with D maybe TRBD1 (6 bases). The CDR3 has 12 residues. The V gene lost 5 bases and the J gene lost 9 bases, with 15 bases spanning the gap. CDR1 and CDR2 (germline): SGHTS, YDEGEE. The CDR3, as DNA: TGTGCCAGCAGACGATTACAGGGTGCGCAGTACTTC. Its translation: CASRRLQGAQYF.

This clone was counted only a few times. This chain links TRBV2 with TRBJ1-2; D is perhaps TRBD1 (6 bases). CDR1 SNHLY and CDR2 FYNNEI come from the germline V gene. CDR3 length equals 14 residues. The ends were cut back, 3 bases at V and 4 bases at J, with 12 bases in the middle. Here the CDR3 reads CASSEGGRTYGYTF. The CDR3 coding sequence is TGTGCCAGCAGTGAGGGGGGCCGGACCTATGGCTACACCTTC.

V gene TRBV13 combines with J gene TRBJ2-7; 11 bases line up with TRBD2. CDR1 is PRHDT, CDR2 FYEKMQ, per germline (reference sequence). The CDR3 runs to 14 residues. Trimming took 3 bases from V and 7 from J; bases not matched to a gene: 5. DNA of the CDR3: TGTGCCAGCAGCTTCCTAGCGGGAGGAGGGGAGCAGTACTTC. Its protein product is CASSFLAGGGEQYF.

This chain connects TRBV5-1 to TRBJ2-3; D uncertain. V lost 4 bases to trimming and J lost 3 bases, with 12 bases between them. Germline V CDR1 and CDR2: SGHRS, YFSETQ. The CDR3 spans 14 residues. The CDR3 DNA follows: TGCGCCAGCAGCCCCTCGGCTGCGACAGATACGCAGTATTTT. This sequence encodes CASSPSAATDTQYF.

This clone was observed a few times. Different DNA sequences within this sample yield the same CDR3. This chain joins TRBV5-4 and TRBJ1-2; tentative D call: TRBD1 (6 bases). The CDR3 covers 14 residues. Germline lookup yields CDR1 SGHNT and CDR2 YYREEE (reference sequence). V was shortened by 0 bases and J by 4 bases, with 10 bases between the two germline ends. CDR3 bases: TGTGCCAGCAGCTTGGGCGGGGGCGTCTATGGCTACACCTTC. This codes for CASSLGGGVYGYTF.

The CDR3 DNA is TGTGCCAGCAGCCAAGATCTCGACTTCTACGAGCAGTACTTC. Amino acid sequence: CASSQDLDFYEQYF. This chain connects TRBV4-2 to TRBJ2-7; no reliable D call. The length of the CDR3 is 14 residues. Germline values: CDR1 LGHNA, CDR2 YNFKEQ. The V gene lost 0 bases and the J gene lost 3 bases, with 9 bases spanning the gap.

V usage is TRBV7-9 and J usage is TRBJ2-3; perhaps TRBD1 as D (7 bases). Trimming pared 2 bases from V and 2 bases from J, leaving 14 bases between. The CDR3 has 16 residues. Germline V gene lookup returns CDR1 SEHNR and CDR2 FQNEAQ (reference sequence). CDR3 sequence (DNA): TGTGCCAGCAGCTTATCAGGGGGGTTGTCCACAGATACGCAGTATTTT. Translation gives CASSLSGGLSTDTQYF. Supplemented by reference TRBV7-9 and TRBJ2-3, the full variable domain reads DTGVSQNPRHKITKRGQNVTFRCDPISEHNRLYWYRQTLGQGPEFLTYFQNEAQLEKSRLLSDRFSAERPKGSFSTLEIQRTEQGDSAMYLCASSLSGGLSTDTQYFGPGTRLTVL.

V usage is TRBV28 and J usage is TRBJ1-5; D is unclear. The CDR3 consists of 14 residues. The V gene's germline CDR1 is MDHEN and CDR2 SYDVKM. The germline V and J ends were trimmed by 3 bases and 5 bases, with 11 bases remaining between them. The CDR3 DNA follows: TGTGCCAGCAGTTTCCTGGCGGAGGATCAGCCCCAGCATTTT. It encodes CASSFLAEDQPQHF.

This clone was detected once. The chain carries TRBV6-6 and TRBJ1-1; tentatively, D is TRBD1 (5 bases). V gave up 2 bases and J gave up 10 bases, with 11 bases separating them. The CDR3 totals 12 residues. Germline lookup yields CDR1 MNHNY and CDR2 SVGAGI (reference sequence). The CDR3 DNA sequence: TGTGCCAGCAGTTACACTACAGGCGGAGCTTTCTTT. It is translated as CASSYTTGGAFF.

V usage is TRBV7-8 and J usage is TRBJ2-1; TRBD1 matches 9 bases. V shed 5 bases, J shed 7 bases, and the junction held 6 bases outside the gene matches. CDR3 length: 14 amino acids. Germline V gives CDR1 SGHVS, CDR2 FQNEAQ. In DNA, the CDR3 is TGTGCCAGCAGCGCCCGGGACAGGGCAAATGAGCAGTTCTTC. Translating it yields CASSARDRANEQFF.